This TCR beta chain was captured by sequencing in a study of T cell responses to AZD1222 COVID-19 vaccine. Measured with immunoSEQ multiplex PCR; TCRdb has only the in-frame clones, and not every one. The sample holds more than 150,000 clones, 90% to 95% seen once. To note about this clone: The antigen is unknown.

Study-level points and caveats: Donors were mostly white British, more females; clonal diversity possibly underestimated. Among AZD1222 vaccinees, only six or seven were seropositive at baseline.

The junction had 5 bases not matched to a gene; V was cut back by 3 bases and J by 4 bases. The germline gives CDR1 SGHAT, CDR2 FQNNGV. The CDR3 has 14 amino acids. Sequencing was performed on peripheral blood, taken 28 days after the second AZD1222 dose. This chain links TRBV11-2 with TRBJ1-2, with TRBD1 identical over 7 bases. The receptor's source is an adult who received the AZD1222 COVID-19 vaccine. The DNA for the CDR3 is TGTGCCAGCAGCTTGCTGGGACAGCTCTATGGCTACACCTTC. The encoded protein is CASSLLGQLYGYTF.